The text below deals with one T cell receptor (beta chain). Its antigen target is currently unknown. Base qualities are missing; no much larger clone stands one base away. The data derive from a study of blood T cell repertoires in COVID-19 (dated by TCRdb to the early 2020s). As for the study more broadly: Collaborator samples came from the United States, Italy and Spain and covered acute and convalescent phases of COVID-19. The material from the prospective study consisted of cDNA or gDNA derived from T cells, B-cell-depleted T cells, or PBMCs. The dataset comprised deeply sampled blood TCRbeta repertoires from subjects exposed to, actively infected with, or recovered from COVID-19. The repertoires were released in a freely available public database intended as a resource for research on the immune response to SARS-CoV-2. The samples were drawn from the first 160 participants of the ongoing ImmuneRACE study and from 950 to 1,500 subjects provided by 6 global collaborators. Nearly every sample came with metadata listing a de-identified subject ID, COVID-19 status, age in years and sex. Where available, HLA class I and class II types were obtained from metadata supplied by the sample provider rather than from assay-based typing.

Study-wide findings and limitations: How much clinical and demographic metadata was included differed by source and by participant, and the metadata was provided uncurated.

Trimming removed 2 bases from V and 3 bases from J, leaving 13 bases between the germline ends. The CDR3 runs 15 amino acids, cysteine and phenylalanine included. The entry retains the CDR3 DNA only, 45 bases that are in frame from base 1. CDR1 MNHEY and CDR2 SVGAGI are derived from the germline V gene. TCRbeta CDR3 regions were amplified from genomic DNA by means of the immunoSEQ Assay, a bias-controlled multiplex PCR. Processing in the source paper ran as follows. Nucleated cell counts per sample were estimated from amplification of reference gene primers within the assay. Sequence reads were collapsed and filtered to measure the absolute abundance of every unique TCRbeta CDR3 rearrangement. Productive Simpson clonality was computed per sample as the square root of Simpson's diversity index over productive rearrangements. As stored in TCRdb, this immuneACCESS dataset retains in-frame rearrangements with V and J assigned. A fraction of the clones does not appear; measured against another copy, unresolved V genes explain less than half of the discrepancy, and the remainder lacks a known reason. V, J and clone size derive from that table, while D and trimming were established from the DNA sequence. The sample contains 9,500 to 15,000 clones, over 60% of them found a single time. Jointly, the top ten make up 9.5% to 13% of the sample.

At one collaborating source in Seattle, patients were enrolled during active infection and were followed longitudinally through the course of disease. Whole blood was collected in K2EDTA tubes by collaborating institutions according to the institutions' own protocols. For TCRbeta analysis, collaborator samples were shipped as frozen whole blood, as isolated PBMCs, or as DNA extracted from either sample type. This receptor was taken from a man between 60 and 70 years old with COVID-19, enrolled during active disease. The chain was built from TRBV6-5 and TRBJ1-1; the D gene identity is not certain. The sequenced sample consisted of peripheral blood. The nucleotide sequence reads TGTGCCAGCAGTTACCCCGGGGTTGGGGACACTGAAGCTTTCTTT. Its protein is CASSYPGVGDTEAFF.